These T cell receptor beta chains were read from a single sample in a study of blood T cells in healthy people across ages. Using its own MiXCR run on the 5' RACE reads, TCRdb lists one record per CDR3 protein. The sample yields approximately 850,000 distinct CDR3 sequences, 58% seen once. Sequences were obtained from blood. Receptor source: a man between 25 and 39 years old in good health. Each CDR3 is given with its conserved first and last residue. The D gene is left open where the match is weak. Only some rows state a clone size, as once, few, many or a class for expanded clones.

clone_size j_call v_call d_call cdr3_aa cdr3_nt
once TRBJ2-5 TRBV11-2 - CASSPGVRETQYF TGTGCCAGCAGCCCAGGGGTACGGGAGACCCAGTACTTC
- TRBJ2-1 TRBV20-1 - CSARSRTVHEQFF TGCAGTGCTAGATCCAGGACTGTGCATGAGCAGTTCTTC
few TRBJ2-1 TRBV24-1 TRBD2 CRAGGLRRDEQFF TGTCGAGCGGGAGGGCTAAGGAGAGATGAGCAGTTCTTC
few TRBJ2-1 TRBV6-1 - CASSEHGWSYNEQFF TGTGCCAGCAGTGAACATGGTTGGTCGTACAATGAGCAGTTCTTC
once TRBJ2-1 TRBV16 TRBD1 CASSQTGQAYNEQFF TGTGCCAGCAGCCAGACTGGACAGGCCTACAATGAGCAGTTCTTC
- TRBJ2-7 TRBV29-1 - CSVGLTYEQYF TGCAGCGTCGGTCTGACCTACGAGCAGTACTTC
- TRBJ2-7 TRBV7-9 - CASSLTGSQKGNSYEQYF TGTGCCAGCAGCTTGACCGGGAGCCAGAAGGGGAATAGCTACGAGCAGTACTTC
- TRBJ1-5 TRBV7-2 - CASSFNGEGNQPQHF TGTGCCAGCAGCTTCAACGGGGAGGGCAATCAGCCCCAGCATTTT
- TRBJ2-7 TRBV11-2 - CASSLELRRGSYEQYF TGTGCCAGCAGCTTAGAGCTCCGGAGGGGCTCCTACGAGCAGTACTTC
- TRBJ2-7 TRBV6-5 - CATSRPEEVHEQYF TGTGCCACCTCTCGGCCCGAGGAGGTCCACGAGCAGTACTTC
- TRBJ2-1 TRBV20-1 - CSAPGLYEYNEQFF TGCAGTGCCCCGGGCCTCTACGAATACAATGAGCAGTTCTTC
- TRBJ2-3 TRBV5-1 - CASSLGYGGEVSDTQYF TGCGCCAGCAGCTTGGGGTACGGGGGCGAGGTGTCGGATACGCAGTATTTT
- TRBJ2-3 TRBV6-2/TRBV6-3 - CASSTGGGYSTDTQYF TGTGCCAGCAGTACCGGAGGGGGATATAGCACAGATACGCAGTATTTT
- TRBJ2-5 TRBV9 TRBD2 CASSVSAGIQETQYF TGTGCCAGCAGCGTCTCAGCGGGGATACAAGAGACCCAGTACTTC
few TRBJ2-1 TRBV7-2 TRBD1 CASSFYSGTDNEQFF TGTGCCAGCAGCTTCTACTCCGGGACAGATAATGAGCAGTTCTTC
many TRBJ1-2 TRBV4-3 - CASRPGSNYGYTF TGCGCCAGCAGACCTGGGTCCAACTATGGCTACACCTTC
- TRBJ2-3 TRBV7-3 - CASSFAGGSGSNTDTQYF TGTGCCAGCAGCTTCGCCGGAGGTAGCGGATCTAACACAGATACGCAGTATTTT
- TRBJ2-7 TRBV4-2 - CASSQGRRDVYEQYF TGTGCCAGCAGCCAAGGACGCCGGGACGTCTACGAGCAGTACTTC
few TRBJ2-5 TRBV3-1 - CASRKRVAETQYF TGTGCCAGCAGGAAACGAGTAGCTGAGACCCAGTACTTC
- TRBJ2-3 TRBV28 TRBD2 CASSGTSGDTTDTQYF TGTGCCAGCAGTGGGACTAGCGGGGACACCACAGATACGCAGTATTTT
- TRBJ2-7 TRBV20-1 - CSAMPDYEQYF TGCAGTGCTATGCCAGATTACGAGCAGTACTTC
- TRBJ2-7 TRBV6-1 - CASSEQSGRGRNEQYF TGTGCCAGCAGTGAACAATCGGGCAGGGGAAGGAACGAGCAGTACTTC
- TRBJ1-1 TRBV20-1 TRBD1 CSARKGGGTEAFF TGCAGTGCTAGGAAAGGGGGCGGAACTGAAGCTTTCTTT
- TRBJ1-4 TRBV29-1 - CSVGEGTEKLFF TGCAGCGTTGGGGAAGGAACCGAAAAACTGTTTTTT
few TRBJ2-7 TRBV7-2 - CASSLGYGGGYEQYF TGTGCCAGCAGCTTAGGTTATGGAGGGGGCTACGAGCAGTACTTC
- TRBJ2-2 TRBV5-1 - CASSFGRNPNTGELFF TGCGCCAGCAGCTTCGGGCGGAACCCGAACACCGGGGAGCTGTTTTTT
few TRBJ2-1 TRBV29-1 - CSVGQSYNEQFF TGCAGCGTTGGTCAGTCCTACAATGAGCAGTTCTTC
- TRBJ1-5 TRBV6-6 TRBD1 CASSFPDRGYPPQHF TGTGCCAGCAGTTTCCCGGACAGGGGGTATCCGCCCCAGCATTTT
- TRBJ1-2 TRBV18 TRBD1 CASSPDRDLTYGYTF TGTGCCAGCTCACCCGACAGGGACCTAACCTATGGCTACACCTTC
once TRBJ2-7 TRBV6-2/TRBV6-3 - CAAGNSYEQYF TGTGCCGCGGGAAACTCCTACGAGCAGTACTTC
- TRBJ2-1 TRBV6-1 TRBD2 CASGRVEALKQFF TGTGCCAGCGGGAGGGTGGAAGCGCTCAAGCAGTTCTTC
- TRBJ1-2 TRBV20-1 TRBD1 CSAVRQGMDYGYTF TGCAGTGCTGTAAGACAGGGTATGGACTATGGCTACACCTTC
- TRBJ2-1 TRBV9 TRBD2 CASSSEASGRTEQFF TGTGCCAGCAGCTCAGAGGCTAGCGGGAGGACTGAGCAGTTCTTC
once TRBJ1-1 TRBV6-5 - CASSLTAELNTEAFF TGTGCCAGCAGTTTGACAGCTGAATTGAACACTGAAGCTTTCTTT
- TRBJ2-7 TRBV10-3 - CAISESEGRTRTSYEQYF TGTGCCATCAGTGAGTCTGAAGGCAGGACGAGAACTTCTTACGAGCAGTACTTC
- TRBJ2-7 TRBV20-1 TRBD1 CSARQWDRGEQYF TGCAGTGCTAGACAGTGGGACAGGGGGGAGCAGTACTTC
- TRBJ2-7 TRBV7-9 TRBD1 CASSSAPKGAYYEQYF TGTGCCAGCAGCTCCGCCCCAAAGGGGGCTTATTACGAGCAGTACTTC
- TRBJ1-2 TRBV11-2 - CASSFRDQPFYGYTF TGTGCCAGCAGCTTCCGGGACCAACCATTCTATGGCTACACCTTC
- TRBJ1-2 TRBV20-1 - CSDSYGYTF TGCAGTGACAGCTATGGCTACACCTTC
- TRBJ1-5 TRBV6-5 TRBD1 CASSYRDRVGNQPQHF TGTGCCAGCAGTTACCGGGACAGGGTAGGCAATCAGCCCCAGCATTTT
- TRBJ1-4 TRBV12-3/TRBV12-4 - CASSRTAYNEKLFF TGTGCCAGCAGTAGAACAGCATATAATGAAAAACTGTTTTTT
few TRBJ2-6 TRBV20-1 - CSARDPQPGANVLTF TGCAGTGCTAGAGATCCTCAACCTGGGGCCAACGTCCTGACTTTC
few TRBJ1-4 TRBV21-1 - CATYREKLFF TGTGCCACCTACAGGGAAAAACTGTTTTTT
- TRBJ1-1 TRBV18 - CASSPDGRPEAFF TGTGCCAGCTCACCCGACGGCAGGCCTGAAGCTTTCTTT
- TRBJ2-5 TRBV7-2 - CASAPQALQETQYF TGTGCCAGCGCCCCCCAGGCCTTACAAGAGACCCAGTACTTC
few TRBJ1-2 TRBV3-1 - CASSQWYGYTF TGTGCCAGCAGCCAATGGTATGGCTACACCTTC
- TRBJ1-5 TRBV6-2/TRBV6-3 - CASHDRDQPQHF TGTGCCAGCCACGACCGGGATCAGCCCCAGCATTTT
- TRBJ1-1 TRBV4-2 - CASSPTFGGMNTEAFF TGTGCCAGCAGCCCGACTTTCGGGGGGATGAACACTGAAGCTTTCTTT
- TRBJ2-7 TRBV18 TRBD1 CASSPGRGTGSYEQYF TGTGCCAGCTCACCCGGTCGGGGGACAGGGTCCTACGAGCAGTACTTC
- TRBJ2-7 TRBV18 - CASSAGISYEQYF TGTGCCAGCTCAGCGGGGATCTCCTACGAGCAGTACTTC